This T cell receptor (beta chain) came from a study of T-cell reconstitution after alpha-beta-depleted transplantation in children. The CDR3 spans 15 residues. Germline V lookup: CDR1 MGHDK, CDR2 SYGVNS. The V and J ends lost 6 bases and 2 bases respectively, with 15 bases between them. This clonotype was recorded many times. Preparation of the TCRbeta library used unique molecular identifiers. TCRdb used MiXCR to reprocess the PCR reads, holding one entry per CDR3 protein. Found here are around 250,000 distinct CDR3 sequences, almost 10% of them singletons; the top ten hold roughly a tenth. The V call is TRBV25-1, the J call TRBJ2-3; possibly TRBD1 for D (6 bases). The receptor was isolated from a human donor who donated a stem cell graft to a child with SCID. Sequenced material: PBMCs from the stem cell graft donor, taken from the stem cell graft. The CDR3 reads CASRPPGTITDTQYF. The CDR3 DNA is TGTGCCAGCAGGCCCCCCGGGACAATCACAGATACGCAGTATTTT.